Listed here are 17 T cell receptor beta chains from one sample, sequenced in a study of T cell responses to AZD1222 COVID-19 vaccine. The repertoire was sequenced with immunoSEQ multiplex PCR; TCRdb's copy has only in-frame clones and lacks some. The sample holds roughly 100,000 clones, approximately 88% seen once. The sample here was peripheral blood, taken on day 0 of AZD1222 vaccination. These receptors were obtained from an adult in good health.

This rearrangement joins TRBV5-6 to TRBJ1-5; no clear D gene. V was clipped by 0 bases and J by 6 bases, with 7 bases between them. The CDR3 runs 13 residues. CDR1 and CDR2 (germline): SGHDT, YYEEEE. CDR3 sequence reads: CASSLANGQPQHF. The CDR3 DNA sequence: TGTGCCAGCAGCTTGGCCAACGGTCAGCCCCAGCATTTT. The variable domain in full, completed from reference TRBV5-6 and TRBJ1-5, reads DAGVTQSPTHLIKTRGQQVTLRCSPKSGHDTVSWYQQALGQGPQFIFQYYEEEERQRGNFPDRFSGHQFPNYSSELNVNALLLGDSALYLCASSLANGQPQHFGDGTRLSIL.

The chain is built from TRBV7-9 and TRBJ1-2; 7 positions agree with TRBD1. The CDR3 is 12 residues long. Per germline, CDR1 SEHNR and CDR2 FQNEAQ (reference sequence). The trim removed 7 bases at V and 4 bases at J, leaving 3 bases unmatched. The CDR3 bases are TGTGCCAGCATGGGACAGATCTATGGCTACACCTTC. Amino acid sequence: CASMGQIYGYTF.

The V call is TRBV2, the J call TRBJ2-7, with a weak D call TRBD1 (8 bases). With 9 bases removed from V and 4 bases from J, the gap between germline ends came to 22 bases. Germline V gene lookup returns CDR1 SNHLY and CDR2 FYNNEI. The CDR3 has 15 residues. As DNA, the CDR3 is TGTGCCAGTAGACCTTGGCAACAGGGGGGGTACGAGCAGTACTTC. It translates to CASRPWQQGGYEQYF.

In regard to this clone: Compared with germline, one end of the junction differs, possibly owing to a read error. The chain is built from TRBV6-5 and TRBJ1-5; D might be TRBD1 (6 bases). CDR3 length: 14 amino acids. Per germline, CDR1 MNHEY and CDR2 SVGAGI. CDR3 in amino acids: CASSYARGNQPQHF. The CDR3 nucleotides are TGTGCCAGCAGTTACGCCAGGGGCAACCAGCCCCAGCATTTT.

The genes are TRBV28 and TRBJ1-5, with D possibly being TRBD1 (5 bases). Trimming pared 8 bases from V and 8 bases from J, leaving 10 bases between. Germline CDR1 and CDR2: MDHEN and SYDVKM. The CDR3 runs 11 residues. CDR3 protein: CASGGTEPQHF. The CDR3 coding sequence is TGTGCCAGCGGGGGGACGGAGCCCCAGCATTTT.

V and J are TRBV6-5 and TRBJ1-3; 7 bases align to TRBD1. Germline V gives CDR1 MNHEY, CDR2 SVGAGI. V dropped 6 bases and J dropped 4; count of bases not matched to a gene: 3. The CDR3 length is 13 residues. The CDR3 DNA sequence: TGTGCCAGCAGGCAGACAGGGGGAAACACCATATATTTT. Translation: CASRQTGGNTIYF.

This chain links TRBV29-1 with TRBJ1-1; D possibly corresponds to TRBD1 (5 bases). Germline-derived CDR1 and CDR2 are SQVTM and ANQGSEA. V dropped 1 base and J dropped 9 bases, with 12 bases sitting between them. The CDR3 sequence is 12 residues long. The CDR3: CSVEGGREKAFF. For the CDR3, the DNA is TGCAGCGTTGAAGGGGGCAGGGAGAAAGCTTTCTTT.

The J gene is TRBJ1-5, the V gene TRBV6-5; unclear D gene. Trimming shortened V by 7 bases and J by 0 bases, and 10 bases separated the two germline ends. This CDR3 is 14 amino acids long. Looked up from germline, CDR1 is MNHEY and CDR2 is SVGAGI. The CDR3, as DNA: TGTGCCAGCAACCTTTACGGTAGCAATCAGCCCCAGCATTTT. Translation: CASNLYGSNQPQHF.

The genes are TRBV4-3 and TRBJ2-7; D might be TRBD2 (6 bases). Per germline, CDR1 LGHNA and CDR2 YSLEER. The CDR3 has 15 amino acids. V dropped 5 bases and J dropped 3 bases, with 17 bases sitting between them. CDR3 residues: CASSSYTGTFYEQYF. The CDR3 region has the DNA TGCGCCAGCAGCTCGTACACCGGGACTTTCTACGAGCAGTACTTC.

This chain uses TRBV3-1 (or the pseudogene TRBV3-2) with TRBJ1-1, with TRBD1 as a possible D gene (5 bases). The CDR3 is made up of 13 amino acids. Trimming stripped 4 bases from V and 4 bases from J, with 10 bases between. Germline CDR1 is LGHDT and CDR2 is YNNKEL (reference sequence). The CDR3 DNA is TGTGCCAGCAGCCCTTGGGGGTTCACTGAAGCTTTCTTT. Protein sequence: CASSPWGFTEAFF.

The table lists this clone with a count of one. The DNA of the CDR3 is TGTGCCAGTAGGAGGGGGGGCTACAATGAGCAGTTCTTC. Translation: CASRRGGYNEQFF. The genes are TRBV12-3 or TRBV12-4 and TRBJ2-1; D is perhaps TRBD2 (7 bases). Trimming took 9 bases from V and 3 from J, leaving 12 bases between them. The CDR3 runs to 13 residues.

This chain links TRBV28 with TRBJ1-1, with D hard to call. The length of the CDR3 is 11 residues. With 6 bases removed from V and 4 bases from J, the gap between germline ends came to 6 bases. CDR1 is MDHEN, CDR2 SYDVKM, per germline. The chain's CDR3 is CASRLTTEAFF. The CDR3 DNA sequence: TGTGCCAGCAGGCTGACCACTGAAGCTTTCTTT.

The chain employs TRBV6-5 and TRBJ1-4, with 11 bases identical to TRBD1. This CDR3 has 15 residues. Germline V gene data show CDR1 as MNHEY and CDR2 as SVGAGI. Unmatched junction bases numbered 2, after V lost 8 bases and J lost 0 bases. The CDR3 sequence is CASRDRGATNEKLFF. DNA of the CDR3: TGTGCCAGCCGGGACAGGGGGGCAACTAATGAAAAACTGTTTTTT.

The chain recombines TRBV20-1 with TRBJ2-7; no clear D. This CDR3 region has 11 residues. Germline values: CDR1 DFQATT, CDR2 SNEGSKA (reference sequence). The DNA for the CDR3 is TGCGGGATTCGACCGGGCTACGAGCAGTACTTC. It specifies CGIRPGYEQYF.

The genes are TRBV18 and TRBJ2-1; a weak D match, TRBD2 (6 bases). Trimming shortened V by 3 bases and J by 0 bases, and 15 bases separated the two germline ends. The V gene's germline CDR1 is KGHSH and CDR2 LQKENI. CDR3 length: 17 amino acids. The CDR3 bases are TGTGCCAGCTCACCTAACCTGGCTAGCGTCTCCTACAATGAGCAGTTCTTC. Translation: CASSPNLASVSYNEQFF. The variable domain in full, completed from reference TRBV18 and TRBJ2-1, reads NAGVMQNPRHLVRRRGQEARLRCSPMKGHSHVYWYRQLPEEGLKFMVYLQKENIIDESGMPKERFSAEFPKEGPSILRIQQVVRGDSAAYFCASSPNLASVSYNEQFFGPGTRLTVL.

The chain links TRBV4-3 to TRBJ1-3; 11 bases fit TRBD1. Trimming removed 4 bases from V and 0 bases from J; junction bases left unmatched: 8. The V gene's germline CDR1 is LGHNA and CDR2 YSLEER. The CDR3 is made up of 18 amino acids. CDR3 sequence reads: CASSPWGGQGVSGNTIYF. CDR3 DNA sequence: TGCGCCAGCAGCCCCTGGGGGGGACAGGGGGTCTCTGGAAACACCATATATTTT.

V usage is TRBV5-4 and J usage is TRBJ2-2, with D unclear. This CDR3 has 13 residues. The V gene lost 4 bases and the J gene lost 4 bases, with 8 bases spanning the gap. Per the germline V gene, CDR1 is SGHNT and CDR2 is YYREEE (reference sequence). The CDR3 region has the DNA TGTGCCAGCAGCCAAAGTACCACCGGGGAGCTGTTTTTT. Translation gives CASSQSTTGELFF.